A single TCR beta chain is shown here with its context. Its antigen remains unidentified. No base quality information exists; no much larger clone differs at one position. TCRbeta CDR3 regions were amplified from genomic DNA using the immunoSEQ Assay, a bias-controlled multiplex PCR. The authors' analysis ran thus. The number of nucleated cells in each sample was estimated by amplification of reference gene primers within the assay. To quantify the absolute abundance of each unique TCRbeta CDR3 rearrangement, sequence reads were collapsed and filtered. For each sample, productive Simpson clonality was calculated as the square root of Simpson's diversity index across productive rearrangements. In its TCRdb copy, this immuneACCESS table keeps in-frame sequences only and misses some clones. Where compared with another copy, unresolved V genes explain less than half of these, and the others have no known cause. D and trimming come from the DNA, and the V and J calls and clone size come from that table. A total of about 100,000 clones appear in this sample, about 82% of them only once. The biggest ten clones account for about an eighth of the sample.

These data are taken from a study of blood T cell repertoires in COVID-19 (dated by TCRdb to the early 2020s). Study-wide context: Samples covering the acute and convalescent phases of COVID-19 were provided by collaborators in the United States, Italy and Spain. The prospective study material was composed of cDNA or gDNA derived from T cells, B-cell-depleted T cells, or PBMCs. Subjects who had been exposed to COVID-19, were actively infected with it, or had recovered from it provided the deeply sampled blood TCRbeta repertoires that made up the dataset. The repertoires were released in a freely available public database meant as a resource for research on the immune response to SARS-CoV-2. Samples were obtained from the ongoing ImmuneRACE study (first 160 participants) and from 1,200 or so subjects provided by 6 global collaborators. A de-identified subject ID, COVID-19 status, age in years and sex were almost always included in the sample metadata. HLA class I and class II types, where available, came from metadata supplied by the sample provider rather than from assay-based typing. The full study reports these points: The amount of clinical and demographic metadata varied by source and participant and was provided uncurated.

Between the V and J ends, shortened by 2 bases and 5 bases respectively, the junction contains 12 bases. From a lookup of the germline V gene (reference sequence), CDR1 and CDR2 are GTSNPN and SVGIG. The CDR3, from cysteine to phenylalanine, totals 13 residues. Just the 39-base CDR3 DNA is kept, in frame starting at base 1. Each collaborating institution followed its own protocols to collect whole blood in K2EDTA tubes. For TCRbeta analysis, collaborator samples were shipped as frozen whole blood, as isolated PBMCs, or as DNA extracted from either sample type. The rearrangement joined TRBV30 to TRBJ2-5, with TRBD1 tentatively as D gene (5 bases match). This sequence was found in a man aged 50 to 59 with active or convalescent COVID-19. Source material: peripheral blood. The base sequence is TGTGCCTGGAGTATAGGGCCAGGGGAGACCCAGTACTTC. Its protein reads: CAWSIGPGETQYF.